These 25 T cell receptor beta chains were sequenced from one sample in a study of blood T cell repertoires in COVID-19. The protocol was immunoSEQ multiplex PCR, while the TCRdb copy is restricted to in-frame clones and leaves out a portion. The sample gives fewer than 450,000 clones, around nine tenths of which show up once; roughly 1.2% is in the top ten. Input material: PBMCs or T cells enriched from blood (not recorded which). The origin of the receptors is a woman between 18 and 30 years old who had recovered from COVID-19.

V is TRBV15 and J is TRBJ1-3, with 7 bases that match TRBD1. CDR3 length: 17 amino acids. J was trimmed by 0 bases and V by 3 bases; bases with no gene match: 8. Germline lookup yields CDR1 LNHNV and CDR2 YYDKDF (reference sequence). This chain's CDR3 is CATSRASWTGSGNTIYF. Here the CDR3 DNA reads TGTGCCACCAGCAGGGCTTCATGGACAGGCTCTGGAAACACCATATATTTT. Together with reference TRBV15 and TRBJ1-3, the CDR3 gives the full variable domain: DAMVIQNPRYQVTQFGKPVTLSCSQTLNHNVMYWYQQKSSQAPKLLFHYYDKDFNNEADTPDNFQSRRPNTSFCFLDIRSPGLGDTAMYLCATSRASWTGSGNTIYFGEGSWLTVV.

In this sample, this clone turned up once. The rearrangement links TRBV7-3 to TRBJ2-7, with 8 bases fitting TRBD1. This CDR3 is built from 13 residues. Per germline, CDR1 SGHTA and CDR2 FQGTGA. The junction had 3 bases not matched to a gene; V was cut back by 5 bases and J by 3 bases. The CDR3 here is CASSRTGGYEQYF. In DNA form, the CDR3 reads TGTGCCAGCAGCCGAACAGGGGGCTACGAGCAGTACTTC.

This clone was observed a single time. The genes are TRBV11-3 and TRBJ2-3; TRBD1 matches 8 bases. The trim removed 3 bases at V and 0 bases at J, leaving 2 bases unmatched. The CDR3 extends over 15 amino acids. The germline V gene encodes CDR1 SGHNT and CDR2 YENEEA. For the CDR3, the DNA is TGTGCCAGCAGCTTCGGACAGGGAAGCACAGATACGCAGTATTTT. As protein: CASSFGQGSTDTQYF. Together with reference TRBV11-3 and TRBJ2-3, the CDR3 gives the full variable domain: EAGVVQSPRYKIIEKKQPVAFWCNPISGHNTLYWYLQNLGQGPELLIRYENEEAVDDSQLPKDRFSAERLKGVDSTLKIQPAELGDSAVYLCASSFGQGSTDTQYFGPGTRLTVL.

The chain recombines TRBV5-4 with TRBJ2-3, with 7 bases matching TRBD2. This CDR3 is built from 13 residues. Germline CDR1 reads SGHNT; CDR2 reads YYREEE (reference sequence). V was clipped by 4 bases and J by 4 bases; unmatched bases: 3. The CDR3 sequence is CASSREGPDTQYF. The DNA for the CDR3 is TGTGCCAGCAGCAGGGAGGGGCCAGATACGCAGTATTTT.

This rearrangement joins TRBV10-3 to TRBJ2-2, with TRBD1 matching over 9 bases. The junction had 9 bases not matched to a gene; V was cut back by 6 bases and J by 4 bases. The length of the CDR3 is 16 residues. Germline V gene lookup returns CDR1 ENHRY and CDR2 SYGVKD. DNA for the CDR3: TGTGCCATCAGGCCCGCGGGGACAGGGTCCACCGGGGAGCTGTTTTTT. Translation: CAIRPAGTGSTGELFF.

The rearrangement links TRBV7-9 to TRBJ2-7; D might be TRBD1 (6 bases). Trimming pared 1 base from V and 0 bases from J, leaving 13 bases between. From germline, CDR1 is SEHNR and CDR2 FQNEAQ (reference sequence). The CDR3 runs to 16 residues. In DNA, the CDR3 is TGTGCCAGCAGCTTAGTTTACCGGGACATCTCCTACGAGCAGTACTTC. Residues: CASSLVYRDISYEQYF.

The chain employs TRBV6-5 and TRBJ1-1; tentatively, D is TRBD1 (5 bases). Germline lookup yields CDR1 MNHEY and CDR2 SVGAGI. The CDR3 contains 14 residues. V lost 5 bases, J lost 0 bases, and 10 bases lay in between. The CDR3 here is CASSLAGLNTEAFF. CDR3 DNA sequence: TGTGCCAGCAGTCTGGCAGGGTTGAACACTGAAGCTTTCTTT.

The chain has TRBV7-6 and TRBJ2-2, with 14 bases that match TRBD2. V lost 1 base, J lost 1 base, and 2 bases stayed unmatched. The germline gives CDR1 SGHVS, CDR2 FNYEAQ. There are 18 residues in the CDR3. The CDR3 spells CASSLGLAGGRNTGELFF. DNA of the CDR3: TGTGCCAGCAGCTTAGGACTAGCGGGGGGGCGGAACACCGGGGAGCTGTTTTTT.

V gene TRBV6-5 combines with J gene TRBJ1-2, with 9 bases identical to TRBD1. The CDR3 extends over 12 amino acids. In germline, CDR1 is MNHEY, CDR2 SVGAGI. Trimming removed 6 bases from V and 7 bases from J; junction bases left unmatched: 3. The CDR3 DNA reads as TGTGCCAGCAGGACAGGGGGTGTTGGCTACACCTTC. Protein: CASRTGGVGYTF.

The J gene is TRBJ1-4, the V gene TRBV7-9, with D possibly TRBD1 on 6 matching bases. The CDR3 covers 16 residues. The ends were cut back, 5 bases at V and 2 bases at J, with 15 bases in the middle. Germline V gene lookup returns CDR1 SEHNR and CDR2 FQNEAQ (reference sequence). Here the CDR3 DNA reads TGTGCCAGCAGCCCGACAGGACTCAGGACTAATGAAAAACTGTTTTTT. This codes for CASSPTGLRTNEKLFF.

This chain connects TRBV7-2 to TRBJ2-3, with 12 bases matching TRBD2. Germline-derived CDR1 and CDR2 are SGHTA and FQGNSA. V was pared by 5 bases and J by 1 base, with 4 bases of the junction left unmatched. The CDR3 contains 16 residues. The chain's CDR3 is CASSQRLAGGTDTQYF. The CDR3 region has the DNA TGTGCCAGCAGCCAAAGACTAGCGGGGGGCACAGATACGCAGTATTTT.

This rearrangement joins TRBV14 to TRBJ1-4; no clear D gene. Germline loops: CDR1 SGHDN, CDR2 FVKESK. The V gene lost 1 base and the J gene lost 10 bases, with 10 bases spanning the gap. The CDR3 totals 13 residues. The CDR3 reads CASSQGSPGKLFF. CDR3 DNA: TGTGCCAGCAGCCAAGGCAGTCCGGGAAAACTGTTTTTT.

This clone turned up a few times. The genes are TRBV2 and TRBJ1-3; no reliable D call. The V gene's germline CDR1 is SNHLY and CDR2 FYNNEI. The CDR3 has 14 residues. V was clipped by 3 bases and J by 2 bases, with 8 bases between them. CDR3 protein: CASSDGLPGNTIYF. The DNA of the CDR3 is TGTGCCAGCAGTGATGGCTTACCTGGAAACACCATATATTTT.

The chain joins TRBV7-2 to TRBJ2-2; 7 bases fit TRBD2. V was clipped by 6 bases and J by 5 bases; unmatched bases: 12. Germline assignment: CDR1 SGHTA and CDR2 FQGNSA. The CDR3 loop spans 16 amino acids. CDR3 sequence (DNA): TGTGCCAGCAGTTATAGCCCGGGGGGAGCAACCGGGGAGCTGTTTTTT. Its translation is CASSYSPGGATGELFF.

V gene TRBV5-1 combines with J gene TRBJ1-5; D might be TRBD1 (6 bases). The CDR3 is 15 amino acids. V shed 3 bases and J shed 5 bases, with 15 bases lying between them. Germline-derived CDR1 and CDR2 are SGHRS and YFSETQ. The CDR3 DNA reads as TGCGCCAGCAGCTCGATAGGGGGAAGGGATCAGCCCCAGCATTTT. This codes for CASSSIGGRDQPQHF.

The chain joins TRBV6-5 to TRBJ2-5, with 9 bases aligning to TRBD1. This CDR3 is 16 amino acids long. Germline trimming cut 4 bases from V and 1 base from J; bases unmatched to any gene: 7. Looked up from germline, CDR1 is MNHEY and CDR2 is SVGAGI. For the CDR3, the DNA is TGTGCCAGCAGTTTCAACCCGACAGGGGGCCAAGAGACCCAGTACTTC. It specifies CASSFNPTGGQETQYF.

CDR3 DNA sequence: TGTGCCACCAGTGAACTGGACAGGGGGCGAGGTCAGCCCCAGCATTTT. It specifies CATSELDRGRGQPQHF. The chain has TRBV24-1 and TRBJ1-5; 11 bases map to TRBD1. Per the germline V gene, CDR1 is KGHDR and CDR2 is SFDVKD. The junction had 7 bases not matched to a gene; V was cut back by 4 bases and J by 6 bases. The length of the CDR3 is 16 residues.

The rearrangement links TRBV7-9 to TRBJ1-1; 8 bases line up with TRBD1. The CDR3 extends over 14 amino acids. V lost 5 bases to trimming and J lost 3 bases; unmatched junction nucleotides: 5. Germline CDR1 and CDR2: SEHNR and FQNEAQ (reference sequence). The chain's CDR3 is CASSDTGGYTEAFF. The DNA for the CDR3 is TGTGCCAGCAGCGATACAGGGGGTTACACTGAAGCTTTCTTT.

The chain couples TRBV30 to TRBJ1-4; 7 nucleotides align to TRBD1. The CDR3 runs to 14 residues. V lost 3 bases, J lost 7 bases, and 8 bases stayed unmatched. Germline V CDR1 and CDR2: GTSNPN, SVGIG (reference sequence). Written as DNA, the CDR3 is TGTGCCTGGAGCACCGGACAGGTCTCTGAAAAACTGTTTTTT. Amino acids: CAWSTGQVSEKLFF. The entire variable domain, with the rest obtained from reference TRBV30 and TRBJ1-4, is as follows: SQTIHQWPATLVQPVGSPLSLECTVEGTSNPNLYWYRQAAGRGLQLLFYSVGIGQISSEVPQNLSASRPQDRQFILSSKKLLLSDSGFYLCAWSTGQVSEKLFFGSGTQLSVL.

The CDR3: CASSSPVGGSYNEQFF. The CDR3 DNA follows: TGTGCCAGCAGCTCCCCCGTGGGGGGGAGCTACAATGAGCAGTTCTTC. The V gene is TRBV5-6, the J gene TRBJ2-1; 7 nucleotides agree with TRBD2. V was clipped by 3 bases and J by 3 bases; unmatched bases: 9. CDR3 length equals 16 residues. From germline, CDR1 is SGHDT and CDR2 YYEEEE.

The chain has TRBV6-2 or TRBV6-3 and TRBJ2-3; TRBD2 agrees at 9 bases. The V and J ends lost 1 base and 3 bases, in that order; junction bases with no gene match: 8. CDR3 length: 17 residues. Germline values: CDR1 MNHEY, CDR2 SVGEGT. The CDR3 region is CASSYYRTSVTTDTQYF. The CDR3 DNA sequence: TGTGCCAGCAGTTACTACCGGACTAGCGTGACGACAGATACGCAGTATTTT.

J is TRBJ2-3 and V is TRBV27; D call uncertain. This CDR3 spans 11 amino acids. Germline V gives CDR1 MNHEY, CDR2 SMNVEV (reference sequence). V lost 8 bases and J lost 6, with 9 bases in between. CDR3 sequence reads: CASSARDTQYF. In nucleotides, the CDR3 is TGTGCCAGCTCGGCGCGGGATACGCAGTATTTT.

CDR3 sequence reads: CAWSSGGGYGNQPQHF. DNA of the CDR3: TGTGCCTGGAGTTCGGGAGGGGGCTATGGCAATCAGCCCCAGCATTTT. This rearrangement joins TRBV30 to TRBJ1-5, with TRBD1 identical over 7 bases. The J segment lost 2 bases and the V segment lost 2 bases, leaving 9 bases of the junction unmatched. The CDR3 runs to 16 residues. Germline loops: CDR1 GTSNPN, CDR2 SVGIG (reference sequence).

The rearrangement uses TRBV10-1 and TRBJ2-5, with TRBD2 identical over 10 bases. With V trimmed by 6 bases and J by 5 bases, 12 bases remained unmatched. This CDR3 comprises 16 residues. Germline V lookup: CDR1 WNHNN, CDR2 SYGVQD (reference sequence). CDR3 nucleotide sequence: TGCGCCAGCAGCGATAGAGCGGGGGGGCCTGTGGAGACCCAGTACTTC. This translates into CASSDRAGGPVETQYF.

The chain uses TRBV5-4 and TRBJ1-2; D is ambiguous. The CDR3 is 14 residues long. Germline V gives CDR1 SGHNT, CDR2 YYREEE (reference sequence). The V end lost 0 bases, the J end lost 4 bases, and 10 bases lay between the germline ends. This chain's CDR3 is CASSLAQVGYGYTF. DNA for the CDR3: TGTGCCAGCAGCTTGGCTCAGGTCGGCTATGGCTACACCTTC.